A selection of T cell receptor beta chains follows, all from one sample in a study of shared clonotypes between healthy human individuals. The data were produced by immunoSEQ multiplex PCR, yet TCRdb's version contains in-frame clones alone and is incomplete. The sample shows roughly 650,000 clones, about 96% of them seen only once. Sequenced input: naive CD4+ T cells sorted from blood. These receptors were taken from a woman younger than 45 in good health. Both conserved end residues are part of each CDR3. A D gene is named only where the DNA matches it firmly. The size of a clone is reported for some rows only, either as once, few or many, or as a class for expanded clones.

D	V	size	J	CDR3	DNA
TRBD1	TRBV27	-	TRBJ2-7	CASSGQGSGYEQYF	TGTGCCAGCAGTGGACAGGGGAGTGGTTACGAGCAGTACTTC
-	TRBV28	-	TRBJ1-1	CAVREGALGTEAFF	TGTGCCGTACGGGAAGGGGCTTTGGGAACTGAAGCTTTCTTT
-	TRBV4-1	-	TRBJ2-3	CASSPPAPREDTQYF	TGCGCCAGCAGCCCCCCAGCCCCGAGGGAAGATACGCAGTATTTT
TRBD1	TRBV7-9	-	TRBJ2-6	CASSIRDRGASGANVLTF	TGTGCCAGCAGCATAAGGGACAGAGGGGCCTCTGGGGCCAACGTCCTGACTTTC
TRBD1	TRBV7-9	-	TRBJ2-7	CASSGQTGGLREQYF	TGTGCCAGCAGCGGTCAGACAGGGGGCTTGAGAGAGCAGTACTTC
-	TRBV5-5	-	TRBJ2-7	CASSFSIEAVYEQYF	TGTGCCAGCAGCTTCTCAATCGAAGCGGTCTACGAGCAGTACTTC
-	TRBV11-2	-	TRBJ2-7	CASSLGVMRGTYEQYF	TGTGCCAGCAGCTTAGGCGTTATGCGGGGAACCTACGAGCAGTACTTC
TRBD2	TRBV7-2	-	TRBJ2-2	CASSSFPVGTSVTGELFF	TGTGCCAGCAGCTCGTTTCCGGTCGGGACTAGCGTGACCGGGGAGCTGTTTTTT
-	TRBV7-8	-	TRBJ2-7	CASSLRLQGRHEQYF	TGTGCCAGCAGCTTAAGACTGCAGGGGAGACACGAGCAGTACTTC
-	TRBV7-9	once	TRBJ2-3	CASSLVRKGTDTQYF	TGTGCCAGCAGCTTAGTGAGGAAAGGCACAGATACGCAGTATTTT
-	TRBV28	-	TRBJ1-5	CASSSLNQPQHF	TGTGCCAGCAGTTCGTTAAATCAGCCCCAGCATTTT
TRBD2	TRBV30	-	TRBJ2-1	CAWSARLAGGNEQFF	TGTGCCTGGAGTGCCCGACTAGCGGGCGGCAATGAGCAGTTCTTC
-	TRBV18	-	TRBJ2-7	CASSPQEYEQYF	TGTGCCAGCTCACCACAGGAATACGAGCAGTACTTC
-	TRBV7-6	-	TRBJ1-4	CASSLGWQGNEKLFF	TGTGCCAGCAGCCTGGGCTGGCAGGGTAATGAAAAACTGTTTTTT
TRBD1	TRBV7-6	once	TRBJ2-5	CASSPSQGAIQETQYF	TGTGCCAGCAGTCCTTCCCAGGGGGCGATTCAAGAGACCCAGTACTTC
-	TRBV5-1	-	TRBJ2-7	CASSLSFYEQYF	TGCGCCAGCAGCTTGAGTTTCTACGAGCAGTACTTC
-	TRBV5-8	-	TRBJ1-1	CASSLGWNTEAFF	TGTGCCAGCAGCCTCGGGTGGAACACTGAAGCTTTCTTT
-	TRBV7-9	-	TRBJ1-1	CASSLSGHSTEAFF	TGTGCCAGCAGCTTGTCGGGACACTCGACTGAAGCTTTCTTT
TRBD2	TRBV28	once	TRBJ2-1	CASSFNLAGGNEQFF	TGTGCCAGCAGTTTTAACCTAGCGGGAGGGAATGAGCAGTTCTTC
TRBD1	TRBV7-8	-	TRBJ2-7	CASSLFQGQKAEQYF	TGTGCCAGCAGCTTATTTCAGGGACAGAAGGCCGAGCAGTACTTC
-	TRBV27	-	TRBJ2-7	CASGSLYEQYF	TGTGCCAGCGGGAGTTTATACGAGCAGTACTTC
TRBD2	TRBV4-2	once	TRBJ2-3	CASSLSGSRTDTQYF	TGTGCCAGCAGCCTAAGCGGGAGCCGGACAGATACGCAGTATTTT
-	TRBV27	-	TRBJ2-7	CASSFKPGGGYYEQYF	TGTGCCAGCAGTTTTAAACCCGGCGGGGGCTACTACGAGCAGTACTTC
-	TRBV21-1	-	TRBJ2-3	CASSNGPRDTQYF	TGTGCCAGCAGCAACGGACCCCGGGATACGCAGTATTTT
-	TRBV4-1	few	TRBJ2-2	CASSHLDTGELFF	TGCGCCAGCAGCCACCTAGACACCGGGGAGCTGTTTTTT
TRBD1	TRBV14	-	TRBJ2-5	CASSPLTGTGIRETQYF	TGTGCCAGCAGCCCCTTAACCGGGACAGGGATTCGAGAGACCCAGTACTTC
-	TRBV18	-	TRBJ2-3	CASSQQETSTDTQYF	TGTGCCAGCTCACAACAGGAGACTAGCACAGATACGCAGTATTTT
-	TRBV6-6	once	TRBJ1-4	CASSHRNNEKLFF	TGTGCCAGCAGTCACCGAAATAATGAAAAACTGTTTTTT
TRBD1	TRBV15	once	TRBJ2-3	CATSRDRYTDTQYF	TGTGCCACCAGCAGGGACAGGTACACAGATACGCAGTATTTT
-	TRBV11-2	-	TRBJ2-5	CASTRGWGQETQYF	TGTGCCAGCACCCGGGGGTGGGGTCAAGAGACCCAGTACTTC
TRBD2	TRBV5-1	-	TRBJ2-3	CASSWLAGGPGTDTQYF	TGCGCCAGCAGCTGGCTAGCGGGAGGGCCCGGCACAGATACGCAGTATTTT
-	TRBV19	-	TRBJ2-3	CASGRGRDTQYF	TGTGCCAGTGGGAGGGGGAGAGATACGCAGTATTTT
-	TRBV4-2	-	TRBJ1-5	CASSQEVFSNQPQHF	TGTGCCAGCAGCCAAGAGGTTTTTAGCAATCAGCCCCAGCATTTT
TRBD1	TRBV6-5	few	TRBJ1-2	CASSRTGIYGYTF	TGTGCCAGCAGTCGGACAGGAATCTATGGCTACACCTTC
-	TRBV5-1	-	TRBJ2-7	CASSLYYEQYF	TGCGCCAGCAGCTTGTACTACGAGCAGTACTTC
-	TRBV4-1	once	TRBJ2-7	CASSPGGGRTGGYEQYF	TGCGCCAGCAGCCCAGGGGGGGGAAGGACAGGAGGCTACGAGCAGTACTTC
-	TRBV28	-	TRBJ1-4	CASSLREATNEKLFF	TGTGCCAGCAGTTTAAGAGAAGCAACTAATGAAAAACTGTTTTTT
-	TRBV5-1	-	TRBJ1-3	CASSLEGHKSSGNTIYF	TGCGCCAGCAGCTTGGAGGGACACAAGAGCTCTGGAAACACCATATATTTT
-	TRBV28	-	TRBJ1-1	CASSFWQGRVTEAFF	TGTGCCAGCAGTTTTTGGCAGGGGAGGGTAACTGAAGCTTTCTTT
-	TRBV6-1	-	TRBJ1-3	CASSERGAGNTIYF	TGTGCCAGCAGTGAAAGGGGGGCAGGAAACACCATATATTTT
-	TRBV19	-	TRBJ2-1	CASKTAASSYNEQFF	TGTGCCAGCAAAACGGCCGCGAGCTCCTACAATGAGCAGTTCTTC
-	TRBV28	-	TRBJ2-7	CASSPLGQLAGRSEQYF	TGTGCCAGCAGTCCCCTAGGCCAACTAGCAGGGAGGTCCGAGCAGTACTTC
-	TRBV28	-	TRBJ2-7	CASTSPGPEQYF	TGTGCCAGCACCTCCCCGGGCCCCGAGCAGTACTTC
-	TRBV20-1	-	TRBJ1-2	CSARDLVGYTF	TGCAGTGCTAGAGATCTTGTGGGCTACACCTTC
-	TRBV9	-	TRBJ2-1	CASSAHNEQFF	TGTGCCAGCAGCGCACACAATGAGCAGTTCTTC
-	TRBV5-1	-	TRBJ2-6	CASSLGTGLSGANVLTF	TGCGCCAGCAGCTTAGGGACGGGACTTTCTGGGGCCAACGTCCTGACTTTC
TRBD2	TRBV5-8	-	TRBJ2-1	CASRPRPGLAGDSSYNEQFF	TGTGCCAGCAGACCTAGACCGGGACTAGCGGGGGATAGCTCCTACAATGAGCAGTTCTTC
TRBD2	TRBV5-1	-	TRBJ2-5	CASSSHGTSGRETQYF	TGCGCCAGCAGCTCACATGGGACTAGCGGGAGAGAGACCCAGTACTTC
TRBD2	TRBV9	-	TRBJ2-1	CASSVGGLEVYNEQFF	TGTGCCAGCAGCGTAGGGGGACTAGAAGTATACAATGAGCAGTTCTTC
-	TRBV29-1	once	TRBJ1-2	CSVQDTAIYGYTF	TGCAGCGTCCAGGACACTGCCATCTATGGCTACACCTTC